These T cell receptor beta chains were read from a single sample in a study of regulatory T cells in long-lasting Graves disease. MiXCR, applied by TCRdb to the multiplex PCR reads, yields one record per CDR3 protein. The sample shows around 500,000 distinct CDR3 sequences, approximately 12% of them seen only once. These same data were also listed under a study on T cells in Graves' hyperthyroidism and ophthalmopathy.

The sample was peripheral blood mononuclear cells (PBMCs), taken at new diagnosis, from a patient treated with antithyroid drugs. These receptors were taken from a man aged 30 to 39 with Graves disease. The CDR3 runs from the conserved cysteine through the conserved F or W. The order of the fields is V gene, CDR3 protein.

V gene: TRBV2
CDR3 protein: CATEGSAKNIQYF

V gene: TRBV24-1
CDR3 protein: CATSDLRNTGELFF

V gene: TRBV28
CDR3 protein: CASSLKVAGGNIQYF

V gene: TRBV24-1
CDR3 protein: CATSDPGDPNTGELFF

V gene: TRBV6-4
CDR3 protein: CASSPNGGNQPQHF

V gene: TRBV28
CDR3 protein: CASRPPGRDEQYF

V gene: TRBV2
CDR3 protein: CASNRLAGDDTQYF

V gene: TRBV5-1
CDR3 protein: CASSLLPTESSYEQYF

V gene: TRBV7-9
CDR3 protein: CASSLRRMEMDTQYF

V gene: TRBV5-6
CDR3 protein: CASSFRQGAGEQYF

V gene: TRBV5-1
CDR3 protein: CASSWASGTKGDTQYF

V gene: TRBV7-9
CDR3 protein: CASSLAPPGSGAYEKYF

V gene: TRBV7-9
CDR3 protein: CASSLQGTGRVNGYTF

V gene: TRBV4-1
CDR3 protein: CASSQVGPSNQPQHF

V gene: TRBV27
CDR3 protein: CASRTPLRQRNYGYTF

V gene: TRBV29-1
CDR3 protein: CSVEEALARYF

V gene: TRBV7-9
CDR3 protein: CASSLGLAEKLFF

V gene: TRBV7-9
CDR3 protein: CASRVRGTNTEAFF

V gene: TRBV13
CDR3 protein: CASSFGTGGAGGYTF

V gene: TRBV3-1
CDR3 protein: CASSQNGQGRNQPQHF

V gene: TRBV24-1
CDR3 protein: CATSDFPNQETQYF

V gene: TRBV11-2
CDR3 protein: CASSLLWQNTEAFF

V gene: TRBV10-2
CDR3 protein: CASSDVAGTDYEQYF

V gene: TRBV5-1
CDR3 protein: CASSLGSGQVGELFF

V gene: TRBV24-1
CDR3 protein: CATSDTRGLNTEAFF

V gene: TRBV10-3
CDR3 protein: CAASRTENTGELFF

V gene: TRBV20-1
CDR3 protein: CSAIPELHEQFF

V gene: TRBV7-2
CDR3 protein: CASSLLRVSSGNTIYF

V gene: TRBV5-1
CDR3 protein: CASSLTGAWTNEKLFF